The 16 T cell receptor beta chains reported below all come from one sample, sequenced in a study of blood T cell repertoires in COVID-19. Clones were sequenced by immunoSEQ multiplex PCR, and TCRdb holds only the in-frame ones, with some missing. The profile shows around 150,000 clones, 70% to 85% of them singletons. The sequenced sample was peripheral blood. These receptors all come from a woman aged 80 or over with acute or convalescent COVID-19.

J is TRBJ1-4 and V is TRBV7-8; TRBD1 might be the D (6 bases). Germline V gives CDR1 SGHVS, CDR2 FQNEAQ. There are 16 residues in the CDR3. Trimming pared 1 base from V and 7 bases from J, leaving 16 bases between. The CDR3 protein is CASSLVTGGQSEKLFF. CDR3 bases: TGTGCCAGCAGCTTAGTTACCGGGGGGCAAAGTGAAAAACTGTTTTTT.

The gene calls are TRBV19 and TRBJ2-1; D is perhaps TRBD2 (6 bases). Germline V gene lookup returns CDR1 LNHDA and CDR2 SQIVND (reference sequence). The CDR3 contains 12 residues. Trimming pared 10 bases from V and 3 bases from J, leaving 10 bases between. CDR3 coding DNA: TGTGCCACCGGGGGTCGCTACAATGAGCAGTTCTTC. This encodes CATGGRYNEQFF.

The chain links TRBV7-2 to TRBJ2-3, with D unresolved. CDR1 is SGHTA and CDR2 is FQGNSA in the germline V gene. This CDR3 region has 14 residues. Trimming took off 0 bases at V and 2 bases at J, with 6 bases between the two ends. This chain's CDR3 is CASSLARNTDTQYF. DNA for the CDR3: TGTGCCAGCAGCTTAGCTAGAAACACAGATACGCAGTATTTT. Drawing the rest from reference TRBV7-2 and TRBJ2-3, the complete variable domain is GAGVSQSPSNKVTEKGKDVELRCDPISGHTALYWYRQSLGQGLEFLIYFQGNSAPDKSGLPSDRFSAERTGGSVSTLTIQRTQQEDSAVYLCASSLARNTDTQYFGPGTRLTVL.

The gene calls are TRBV19 and TRBJ2-7; maybe TRBD1 (6 bases). Trimming cost V 7 bases and J 6 bases, with 19 bases left between them. CDR3 size: 14 residues. Germline V gene sequence: CDR1 LNHDA, CDR2 SQIVND (reference sequence). This chain's CDR3 is CASKLSSTGLEQYF. The CDR3 DNA follows: TGTGCCAGTAAGCTCAGTTCGACAGGCCTCGAGCAGTACTTC. Full variable domain (rest looked up from reference TRBV19 and TRBJ2-7): DGGITQSPKYLFRKEGQNVTLSCEQNLNHDAMYWYRQDPGQGLRLIYYSQIVNDFQKGDIAEGYSVSREKKESFPLTVTSAQKNPTAFYLCASKLSSTGLEQYFGPGTRLTVT.

J is TRBJ1-2 and V is TRBV2, with 8 bases identical to TRBD1. CDR3 length: 13 amino acids. V lost 7 bases to trimming and J lost 1 base; unmatched junction nucleotides: 2. The V gene's germline CDR1 is SNHLY and CDR2 FYNNEI. The CDR3 nucleotides read TGTGCCAGCAACAGGGGGTTTAACTATGGCTACACCTTC. It translates to CASNRGFNYGYTF.

A few counts support this clone. J is TRBJ2-7 and V is TRBV10-2; 8 nucleotides align to TRBD2. The CDR3 loop spans 14 amino acids. The germline V gene has CDR1 WSHSY and CDR2 SAAADI. The V segment lost 4 bases and the J segment 5 bases; nucleotides outside the gene matches: 7. The CDR3 region is CASSVVAGGHEQYF. In nucleotides, the CDR3 is TGCGCCAGCAGTGTGGTCGCGGGAGGCCACGAGCAGTACTTC.

The CDR3 coding sequence is TGTGCCAGCGTAGGGGAGGACTATGGCTACACCTTC. Its protein product is CASVGEDYGYTF. V gene TRBV7-9 combines with J gene TRBJ1-2; TRBD1 might be the D (5 bases). The germline CDR1 and CDR2 sequences are SEHNR and FQNEAQ (reference sequence). V was clipped by 8 bases and J by 3 bases, with 10 bases between them. This CDR3 region has 12 residues. The whole variable domain, remainder taken from reference TRBV7-9 and TRBJ1-2, is DTGVSQNPRHKITKRGQNVTFRCDPISEHNRLYWYRQTLGQGPEFLTYFQNEAQLEKSRLLSDRFSAERPKGSFSTLEIQRTEQGDSAMYLCASVGEDYGYTFGSGTRLTVV.

The chain joins TRBV18 to TRBJ2-5, with D possibly matching TRBD1 (5 bases). The CDR3 is 13 amino acids. Looked up from germline, CDR1 is KGHSH and CDR2 is LQKENI. Trimming shortened V by 1 base and J by 5 bases, and 8 bases separated the two germline ends. The CDR3 DNA follows: TGTGCCAGCTCACCACAGGGGCCCGAGACCCAGTACTTC. It translates to CASSPQGPETQYF.

Only a few counts were recorded for this clone. The chain uses TRBV12-3 or TRBV12-4 and TRBJ2-7; unclear D gene. V dropped 1 base and J dropped 3 bases, with 7 bases sitting between them. The CDR3 covers 13 residues. Here the CDR3 reads CASSLVQDYEQYF. In DNA, the CDR3 is TGTGCCAGCAGTTTAGTCCAGGACTACGAGCAGTACTTC.

This clone was counted ten times or more. The chain has TRBV6-5 and TRBJ1-2; D not resolved. Germline CDR1 is MNHEY and CDR2 is SVGAGI. The CDR3 extends over 14 amino acids. Between the trimmed V and J ends, which lost 7 bases and 4 bases, there was a span of 16 bases. The CDR3 DNA reads as TGTGCCAGCACCGCGGGCCTCGACCTCTATGGCTACACCTTC. Its protein product is CASTAGLDLYGYTF.

The chain is built from TRBV12-3 or TRBV12-4 and TRBJ1-1; 7 positions agree with TRBD1. This CDR3 comprises 13 residues. J gave up 9 bases and V 1 base, and 5 bases lay outside the gene matches. The DNA of the CDR3 is TGTGCCAGCAGTTTAGGAGGGGGCAACAAAGCTTTCTTT. The encoded protein is CASSLGGGNKAFF.

This clone was seen just once. The gene calls are TRBV6-4 and TRBJ1-2; TRBD1 matches 7 bases. CDR3 size: 13 residues. CDR1 and CDR2 (germline): MRHNA, SNTAGT. The V segment lost 3 bases and the J segment 8 bases; nucleotides outside the gene matches: 6. The CDR3 bases are TGTGCCAGCAGTGAACTCGGGGGACAGGGCTACACCTTC. This sequence encodes CASSELGGQGYTF.

The chain has TRBV11-2 and TRBJ1-5; maybe TRBD1 (6 bases). The germline gives CDR1 SGHAT, CDR2 FQNNGV. This CDR3 contains 14 residues. V dropped 2 bases and J dropped 4 bases, with 9 bases sitting between them. The CDR3 coding sequence is TGTGCCAGCAGCTTACAGGGGAAAAATCAGCCCCAGCATTTT. It encodes CASSLQGKNQPQHF.

A single count supports this clone. The V and J genes are TRBV5-6 and TRBJ1-2; 9 bases agree with TRBD1. Germline CDR1 SGHDT, CDR2 YYEEEE. The CDR3 runs to 13 residues. V lost 3 bases, J lost 6 bases, and 3 bases stayed unmatched. The CDR3 spells CASSSDRGDGYTF. The CDR3 nucleotides read TGTGCCAGCAGCTCGGACAGGGGTGATGGCTACACCTTC.

The rearrangement uses TRBV12-3 or TRBV12-4 and TRBJ2-5, with D maybe TRBD2 (5 bases). The CDR3 has 12 amino acids. Deletions cut 5 bases from V and 4 bases from J, with 8 bases between. In nucleotides, the CDR3 is TGTGCCAGCAGTCGGACTGTAGAGACCCAGTACTTC. Translated: CASSRTVETQYF.

The genes are TRBV15 and TRBJ2-1; 10 nucleotides agree with TRBD2. The germline CDR1 and CDR2 sequences are LNHNV and YYDKDF (reference sequence). V was pared by 5 bases and J by 6 bases, with 10 bases of the junction left unmatched. The CDR3 has 16 residues. The CDR3 protein is CATSWSGRAPVNEQFF. The CDR3 region has the DNA TGTGCCACCAGCTGGAGCGGGAGGGCCCCAGTCAATGAGCAGTTCTTC. The full variable domain, rest sourced from reference TRBV15 and TRBJ2-1, is DAMVIQNPRYQVTQFGKPVTLSCSQTLNHNVMYWYQQKSSQAPKLLFHYYDKDFNNEADTPDNFQSRRPNTSFCFLDIRSPGLGDTAMYLCATSWSGRAPVNEQFFGPGTRLTVL.